Shown below are 4 T cell receptor beta chains from a single sample sequenced in a study of OX40 agonist ivuxolimab in advanced cancers. Profiling relied on immunoSEQ multiplex PCR, and the TCRdb table lists in-frame clones only, not all of them. The sample contains roughly 51,000 clones, approximately 90% of which appear only once. The sequencing used CD4+ or CD8+ T cells sorted from blood, collected in a trial of the OX40 agonist ivuxolimab. All receptors derive from an adult with an advanced solid tumor such as melanoma, head and neck, liver or kidney cancer.

The CDR3 DNA reads as TGTGCCAGCTCACCAGGGGACTCGTACGAGCAGTACTTC. The encoded protein is CASSPGDSYEQYF. J is TRBJ2-7 and V is TRBV18, with D maybe TRBD2 (6 bases). CDR1 and CDR2 from the germline V gene are KGHSH and LQKENI. Trimming took off 2 bases at V and 4 bases at J, with 9 bases between the two ends. The CDR3 length is 13 residues.

The V gene is TRBV14, the J gene TRBJ2-1, with TRBD2 identical over 12 bases. The CDR3 is made up of 14 amino acids. Germline V lookup: CDR1 SGHDN, CDR2 FVKESK. V trimming: 1 base; J trimming: 12 bases; junction bases outside the gene matches: 4. The CDR3 DNA follows: TGTGCCAGCAGCCAAGCACTAGCGGGAGGATTGCAGTTCTTC. This codes for CASSQALAGGLQFF.

The chain is built from TRBV6-5 and TRBJ1-5; perhaps TRBD1 as D (5 bases). Trimming shortened V by 6 bases and J by 3 bases, and 12 bases separated the two germline ends. CDR1 is MNHEY and CDR2 is SVGAGI in the germline V gene. The CDR3 consists of 14 residues. CDR3 loop: CASRPGGTNQPQHF. The CDR3 bases are TGTGCCAGCAGGCCTGGCGGGACCAATCAGCCCCAGCATTTT.

The chain uses TRBV11-3 and TRBJ2-6; 9 nucleotides match TRBD1. The CDR3 loop spans 18 amino acids. V shed 5 bases, J shed 2 bases, and the junction held 10 bases outside the gene matches. CDR1 and CDR2 (germline): SGHNT, YENEEA. The CDR3 sequence is CASSPGQGTVAGANVLTF. In DNA form, the CDR3 reads TGTGCCAGCAGCCCAGGACAGGGGACAGTAGCTGGGGCCAACGTCCTGACTTTC.